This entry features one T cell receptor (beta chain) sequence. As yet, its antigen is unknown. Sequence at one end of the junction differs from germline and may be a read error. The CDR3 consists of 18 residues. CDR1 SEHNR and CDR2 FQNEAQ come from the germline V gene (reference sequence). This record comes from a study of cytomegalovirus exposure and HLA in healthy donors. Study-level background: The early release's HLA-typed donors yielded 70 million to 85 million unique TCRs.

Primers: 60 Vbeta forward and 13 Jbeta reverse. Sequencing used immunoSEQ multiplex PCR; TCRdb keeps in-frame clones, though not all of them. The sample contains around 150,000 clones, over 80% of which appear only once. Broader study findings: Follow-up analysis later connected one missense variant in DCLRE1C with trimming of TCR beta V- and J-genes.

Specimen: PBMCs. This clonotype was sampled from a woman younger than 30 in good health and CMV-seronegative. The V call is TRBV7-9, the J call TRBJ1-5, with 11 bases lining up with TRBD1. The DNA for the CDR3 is TGTTCCAGCAGCTTGAGTTTAAGCGGGACAGGGGGAAATCAGCCCCAGCATTTT. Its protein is CSSSLSLSGTGGNQPQHF.